The 2 T cell receptor beta chains given below trace back to one sample, sequenced in a study of graft-versus-host responses after intestinal transplantation. The antigens of these receptors remain unknown. Sequenced by immunoSEQ multiplex PCR; TCRdb stores in-frame clones only, minus some. The sample records some 70,000 clones, around 90% being singletons. The sample in question was unstimulated CD8+ T cells sorted from spleen or lymph node cells, obtained before transplant. Every receptor here comes from a human donor who was the organ donor for an intestinal transplant.

The rearrangement uses TRBV19 and TRBJ2-7; TRBD1 aligns across 9 bases. V shed 6 bases, J shed 5 bases, and the junction held 11 bases outside the gene matches. CDR1 LNHDA and CDR2 SQIVND come from the germline V gene (reference sequence). This CDR3 spans 15 amino acids. CDR3 region: CASRGPDRGMHEQYF. In nucleotides, the CDR3 is TGTGCCAGTAGAGGTCCGGACAGGGGAATGCACGAGCAGTACTTC. The full variable domain, completed using reference TRBV19 and TRBJ2-7, is DGGITQSPKYLFRKEGQNVTLSCEQNLNHDAMYWYRQDPGQGLRLIYYSQIVNDFQKGDIAEGYSVSREKKESFPLTVTSAQKNPTAFYLCASRGPDRGMHEQYFGPGTRLTVT.

The gene calls are TRBV28 and TRBJ2-3; 7 bases agree with TRBD2. The CDR3 runs to 15 residues. V shed 6 bases, J shed 3 bases, and the junction held 9 bases outside the gene matches. Germline CDR1 is MDHEN and CDR2 is SYDVKM. The CDR3 region has the DNA TGTGCCAGCAGCTCCCGACTAGCCAGGACAGATACGCAGTATTTT. Protein product: CASSSRLARTDTQYF.